The 13 T cell receptor beta chains below were found in one sample sequenced in a study of patients and donors after allogeneic stem cell transplantation. Via MiXCR, TCRdb re-called the RT-PCR reads, giving one row per CDR3 protein. The sample holds some 200,000 distinct CDR3 sequences, around two fifths seen once. The sequenced sample consisted of blood, either unsorted or a sorted T cell fraction (not recorded which). These receptors were collected from a human donor who was either an allogeneic HSCT recipient or a stem cell or donor lymphocyte infusion donor (not recorded which). It is not recorded whose cells these are; they may come from a transplant donor.

The chain is built from TRBV12-3 or TRBV12-4 and TRBJ1-1; 7 bases match TRBD1. The J segment lost 6 bases and the V segment lost 0 bases, leaving 4 bases of the junction unmatched. The CDR3 loop spans 14 amino acids. In DNA form, the CDR3 reads TGTGCCAGCAGTTTAGCGCAGGGGGTTGCTGAAGCTTTCTTT. It yields the protein CASSLAQGVAEAFF.

This clonotype was counted once. The junction departs from the called germline gene at one end, perhaps through a read error. The chain uses TRBV6-5 and TRBJ2-7, with no clear D. This CDR3 has 14 residues. Germline V CDR1 and CDR2: MNHEY, SVGAGI. Here the CDR3 DNA reads TGTGCCAGCAGTTACACTATCACCTCCCACGAGCAGTACTTC. Protein: CASSYTITSHEQYF.

The rearrangement joins TRBV28 to TRBJ1-1; 10 bases match TRBD1. The ends lost 8 bases at V and 4 bases at J; junction bases unmatched: 16. From germline, CDR1 is MDHEN and CDR2 SYDVKM. The CDR3 contains 17 residues. Written as DNA, the CDR3 is TGTGCCAGCTCACTCGGTCCGGGTCGGACAGGGGGCACTGAAGCTTTCTTT. Its translation is CASSLGPGRTGGTEAFF.

This clonotype was seen only a few times. This chain uses TRBV10-2 with TRBJ1-1; D remains ambiguous. Trimming removed 0 bases from V and 1 base from J, with 6 bases in between. This CDR3 comprises 14 residues. Germline V CDR1 and CDR2: WSHSY, SAAADI. This chain's CDR3 is CASSESTANTEAFF. The DNA of the CDR3 is TGCGCCAGCAGTGAGTCGACCGCGAACACTGAAGCTTTCTTT.

The chain couples TRBV29-1 to TRBJ1-2; D possibly corresponds to TRBD1 (6 bases). The CDR3 extends over 12 amino acids. In germline, CDR1 is SQVTM, CDR2 ANQGSEA. The V end was cut by 3 bases, the J end by 4 bases, with 9 bases between. The CDR3 nucleotides read TGCAGCGTTGAGCAGGGGACCTATGGCTACACCTTC. Translation: CSVEQGTYGYTF.

This clonotype was found a few times. This rearrangement joins TRBV28 to TRBJ2-5, with TRBD2 matching 10 bases. The junction had 4 bases not matched to a gene; V was cut back by 2 bases and J by 4 bases. The CDR3 loop spans 15 amino acids. Germline CDR1 reads MDHEN; CDR2 reads SYDVKM. CDR3 sequence reads: CASSLEAGGPETQYF. Written as DNA, the CDR3 is TGTGCCAGCAGTTTAGAAGCGGGAGGGCCAGAGACCCAGTACTTC.

This clonotype occurred a few times. This chain uses TRBV12-3 or TRBV12-4 with TRBJ2-1; a weak D match, TRBD1 (5 bases). This CDR3 comprises 12 residues. V was trimmed by 4 bases and J by 8 bases, leaving 9 bases between them. The CDR3, as DNA: TGTGCCAGCAGTTGGGAAGGGGATGAGCAGTTCTTC. It specifies CASSWEGDEQFF.

In this sample, this clonotype turned up a few times. The V call is TRBV15, the J call TRBJ1-1, with a tentative D call TRBD1 (6 bases). The germline CDR1 and CDR2 sequences are LNHNV and YYDKDF (reference sequence). V was pared by 2 bases and J by 3 bases, with 16 bases between. The CDR3 spans 16 residues. The CDR3 loop is CATSRPGHGLDTEAFF. CDR3 in DNA: TGTGCCACCAGCAGACCGGGACACGGGTTGGACACTGAAGCTTTCTTT.

This chain connects TRBV28 to TRBJ1-4, with D maybe TRBD1 (5 bases). The CDR3 totals 13 residues. The ends were cut back, 2 bases at V and 6 bases at J, with 7 bases in the middle. Germline CDR1 MDHEN, CDR2 SYDVKM. The CDR3 is CASSLGGYEKLFF. For the CDR3, the DNA is TGTGCCAGCAGTTTAGGGGGATATGAAAAACTGTTTTTT. Filled out from reference TRBV28 and TRBJ1-4, the complete variable domain reads DVKVTQSSRYLVKRTGEKVFLECVQDMDHENMFWYRQDPGLGLRLIYFSYDVKMKEKGDIPEGYSVSREKKERFSLILESASTNQTSMYLCASSLGGYEKLFFGSGTQLSVL.

This clonotype was picked up a small number of times. This chain links TRBV9 with TRBJ2-3, with 8 bases matching TRBD2. The CDR3 is 15 amino acids. After removal of 0 bases from V and 5 bases from J, the junction contained 5 bases not matched to a gene. Germline CDR1 SGDLS, CDR2 YYNGEE. CDR3 protein: CASSVASGSVDTQYF. CDR3 sequence (DNA): TGTGCCAGCAGCGTAGCCAGCGGGAGCGTAGATACGCAGTATTTT.

This clonotype showed up just a few times. This chain connects TRBV28 to TRBJ1-5; 11 nucleotides align to TRBD1. Germline lookup yields CDR1 MDHEN and CDR2 SYDVKM. V lost 6 bases to trimming and J lost 9 bases; unmatched junction nucleotides: 7. The CDR3 loop spans 14 amino acids. The CDR3, as DNA: TGTGCCAGCAGATTCGGACAGGGGGCTTGGCCCCAGCATTTT. Its protein is CASRFGQGAWPQHF.

The rearrangement joins TRBV20-1 to TRBJ2-1; the D gene is possibly TRBD2 (6 bases). The CDR3 is made up of 12 amino acids. V was cut by 6 bases and J by 5 bases, with 11 bases left in between. The germline V gene encodes CDR1 DFQATT and CDR2 SNEGSKA (reference sequence). Written as DNA, the CDR3 is TGCAGTGCCAATCTAGCGAACAATGAGCAGTTCTTC. This translates into CSANLANNEQFF.

This chain connects TRBV19 to TRBJ1-1; D gene ambiguous. This CDR3 is built from 13 residues. CDR1 and CDR2 (germline): LNHDA, SQIVND (reference sequence). Deletions cut 3 bases from V and 11 bases from J, with 16 bases between. The CDR3 reads CASSIVLQTWAFF. CDR3 DNA: TGTGCCAGTAGTATCGTCTTGCAGACATGGGCTTTCTTT.